This T cell receptor (beta chain) is from a study of T cells in Graves' hyperthyroidism and ophthalmopathy. From RNA transcripts, TCR beta CDR3 regions were amplified. A first-round RT-PCR of the TCR CDR3 used the HTBI primer set. From the multiplex PCR reads, TCRdb called clonotypes with MiXCR, one entry per CDR3 protein. Among 450,000 to 700,000 distinct CDR3 sequences listed, 40% to 55% were seen once. Investigators excluded patients with uncontrolled infection, other autoimmune disease, pregnancy or lactation. This clonotype was seen repeatedly, ten times or more. The clonotype comes from a woman under 30 with Graves' hyperthyroidism. The specimen was peripheral blood or thyroid tissue (not recorded which).

CDR3 nucleotides: TGTGCCACCAGTGGAACAGGGGCTGGCTACACCTTC. Amino acids: CATSGTGAGYTF. This chain joins TRBV24-1 and TRBJ1-2; 7 nucleotides line up with TRBD1. The germline V gene has CDR1 KGHDR and CDR2 SFDVKD. The length of the CDR3 is 12 residues. J was trimmed by 7 bases and V by 5 bases; bases with no gene match: 3.